This T cell receptor (beta chain) emerged from a study of cytomegalovirus exposure and HLA in healthy donors. Method: immunoSEQ multiplex PCR; TCRdb's copy keeps in-frame clones and lacks some. This table has roughly 150,000 clones, roughly nine tenths appearing once. The CDR3 length is 11 residues. Germline V gene data show CDR1 as MNHEY and CDR2 as SVGAGI. V shed 5 bases and J shed 5 bases, with 6 bases lying between them. The sample comprised PBMCs. V usage is TRBV6-5 and J usage is TRBJ1-2; D call uncertain. This TCR came from a woman aged 18-30 years in good health and CMV-seropositive. The CDR3: CASSLQYGYTF. The CDR3 DNA reads TGTGCCAGCAGTCTGCAGTATGGCTACACCTTC.